This is a list of T cell receptor beta chains from one sample in a study of molecular identifiers for immune sequencing clone quantification. MiXCR, run by TCRdb on the PCR reads, gives a single entry per CDR3 protein. Among approximately 500,000 distinct CDR3 sequences, about 21% were seen once, and the ten largest hold around 0.84%. Sample: naive CD8+ T cells from blood, with Jurkat cell RNA spiked in. The receptors come from a human donor in good health. Some libraries in this study had Jurkat cell RNA spiked in. Each CDR3 is given with its conserved first and last residue. Fields, in order: clone size, V gene, J gene, D gene, CDR3 protein, CDR3 DNA. The D gene is left open where the match is weak. Size is stated for part of the rows, as once, few or many counts, or as a class when the clone is expanded.

abundance: many
v_gene: TRBV5-1
j_gene: TRBJ2-7
d_gene: TRBD2
CDR3aa: CASSIFGLAGVNEQYF
CDR3nt: TGCGCCAGCAGCATATTTGGACTAGCGGGAGTCAACGAGCAGTACTTC

abundance: .
v_gene: TRBV4-1
j_gene: TRBJ2-7
d_gene: TRBD1
CDR3aa: CASSQKTGGPHEQYF
CDR3nt: TGCGCCAGCAGCCAAAAGACAGGGGGTCCCCACGAGCAGTACTTC

abundance: few
v_gene: TRBV5-4
j_gene: TRBJ2-2
d_gene: .
CDR3aa: CASSLARNTGELFF
CDR3nt: TGTGCCAGCAGCTTGGCTAGGAACACCGGGGAGCTGTTTTTT

abundance: .
v_gene: TRBV20-1
j_gene: TRBJ2-3
d_gene: .
CDR3aa: CSADDREGDTDTQYF
CDR3nt: TGCAGTGCCGATGACAGGGAGGGAGACACAGATACGCAGTATTTT

abundance: few
v_gene: TRBV7-8
j_gene: TRBJ2-1
d_gene: .
CDR3aa: CASSKERNVDEQFF
CDR3nt: TGTGCCAGCAGCAAAGAACGAAATGTGGATGAGCAGTTCTTC

abundance: few
v_gene: TRBV6-2/TRBV6-3
j_gene: TRBJ1-1
d_gene: .
CDR3aa: CASSYVRSTEAFF
CDR3nt: TGTGCCAGCAGTTACGTGAGGTCCACTGAAGCTTTCTTT

abundance: many
v_gene: TRBV12-3/TRBV12-4
j_gene: TRBJ1-1
d_gene: .
CDR3aa: CASSFWPGPVNTEAFF
CDR3nt: TGTGCCAGCAGTTTCTGGCCAGGGCCGGTAAACACTGAAGCTTTCTTT

abundance: .
v_gene: TRBV20-1
j_gene: TRBJ2-5
d_gene: .
CDR3aa: CSARDGGAGWETQYF
CDR3nt: TGCAGTGCTAGAGATGGCGGAGCAGGGTGGGAGACCCAGTACTTC

abundance: many
v_gene: TRBV18
j_gene: TRBJ2-7
d_gene: TRBD1
CDR3aa: CASSPTGGQREQYF
CDR3nt: TGTGCCAGCTCACCGACAGGGGGTCAACGGGAGCAGTACTTC

abundance: few
v_gene: TRBV7-6
j_gene: TRBJ2-5
d_gene: TRBD2
CDR3aa: CASSTGLAGAYF
CDR3nt: TGTGCCAGCAGCACGGGACTAGCGGGAGCGTACTTC

abundance: .
v_gene: TRBV13
j_gene: TRBJ2-7
d_gene: .
CDR3aa: CASSSRLHTYEQYF
CDR3nt: TGTGCCAGCAGCTCGAGACTACACACCTACGAGCAGTACTTC

abundance: many
v_gene: TRBV28
j_gene: TRBJ1-1
d_gene: TRBD1
CDR3aa: CASSLFGQGAGGKTEAFF
CDR3nt: TGTGCCAGCAGTCTCTTCGGACAGGGGGCTGGGGGGAAGACTGAAGCTTTCTTT

abundance: many
v_gene: TRBV14
j_gene: TRBJ2-3
d_gene: .
CDR3aa: CASSQFRTQGDTQYF
CDR3nt: TGTGCCAGCAGCCAATTTCGGACCCAGGGAGATACGCAGTATTTT

abundance: .
v_gene: TRBV7-9
j_gene: TRBJ2-5
d_gene: TRBD2
CDR3aa: CASSSHGTSGRPQETQYF
CDR3nt: TGTGCCAGCAGCTCCCATGGGACTAGCGGGAGGCCCCAAGAGACCCAGTACTTC

abundance: many
v_gene: TRBV6-5
j_gene: TRBJ2-1
d_gene: .
CDR3aa: CASRRVPLTNEQFF
CDR3nt: TGTGCCAGCAGACGGGTCCCTCTGACGAATGAGCAGTTCTTC

abundance: .
v_gene: TRBV30
j_gene: TRBJ2-5
d_gene: .
CDR3aa: CAWSLRGRDETQYF
CDR3nt: TGTGCCTGGTCCCTCCGGGGCAGGGATGAGACCCAGTACTTC

abundance: few
v_gene: TRBV7-6
j_gene: TRBJ1-1
d_gene: .
CDR3aa: CASSLGDVNTEAFF
CDR3nt: TGTGCCAGCAGCTTAGGGGACGTGAACACTGAAGCTTTCTTT

abundance: few
v_gene: TRBV20-1
j_gene: TRBJ2-4
d_gene: .
CDR3aa: CSVQEDIQYF
CDR3nt: TGCAGTGTCCAAGAGGACATTCAGTACTTC

abundance: .
v_gene: TRBV27
j_gene: TRBJ1-6
d_gene: .
CDR3aa: CASSLSRGPSSPLHF
CDR3nt: TGTGCCAGCAGTTTATCCAGGGGCCCCAGTTCACCCCTCCACTTT

abundance: .
v_gene: TRBV27
j_gene: TRBJ1-6
d_gene: .
CDR3aa: CASSLSGTLYSPLHF
CDR3nt: TGTGCCAGCAGTTTATCGGGGACCTTGTATTCACCCCTCCACTTT

abundance: .
v_gene: TRBV24-1
j_gene: TRBJ2-1
d_gene: .
CDR3aa: CATASRGHEQFF
CDR3nt: TGTGCCACCGCCTCTCGGGGTCATGAGCAGTTCTTC

abundance: .
v_gene: TRBV20-1
j_gene: TRBJ2-5
d_gene: TRBD1
CDR3aa: CSARGQGLGETQYF
CDR3nt: TGCAGTGCTAGAGGACAGGGCCTCGGCGAGACCCAGTACTTC

abundance: .
v_gene: TRBV20-1
j_gene: TRBJ2-1
d_gene: .
CDR3aa: CSASVTSSVGSEQFF
CDR3nt: TGCAGTGCTAGTGTTACTAGTAGTGTTGGGAGTGAGCAGTTCTTC

abundance: .
v_gene: TRBV12-3/TRBV12-4
j_gene: TRBJ2-3
d_gene: TRBD1
CDR3aa: CASSPTGGATDTQYF
CDR3nt: TGTGCCAGCAGTCCGACAGGGGGCGCGACAGATACGCAGTATTTT

abundance: .
v_gene: TRBV27
j_gene: TRBJ1-1
d_gene: .
CDR3aa: CASRYTPGGWAEAFF
CDR3nt: TGTGCCAGCAGATACACCCCGGGGGGCTGGGCTGAAGCTTTCTTT

abundance: few
v_gene: TRBV15
j_gene: TRBJ1-1
d_gene: TRBD1
CDR3aa: CATSREPGQVNTEAFF
CDR3nt: TGTGCCACCAGCAGAGAACCGGGACAGGTGAACACTGAAGCTTTCTTT

abundance: few
v_gene: TRBV12-3/TRBV12-4
j_gene: TRBJ1-3
d_gene: .
CDR3aa: CASSIGGSSGNTIYF
CDR3nt: TGTGCCAGCAGTATCGGGGGAAGTAGTGGAAACACCATATATTTT

abundance: many
v_gene: TRBV6-5
j_gene: TRBJ1-5
d_gene: TRBD1
CDR3aa: CASRPGQGVNQPQHF
CDR3nt: TGTGCCAGCAGGCCGGGACAGGGGGTTAATCAGCCCCAGCATTTT

abundance: many
v_gene: TRBV7-9
j_gene: TRBJ2-7
d_gene: .
CDR3aa: CASLGGDYYEQYF
CDR3nt: TGTGCCAGTCTTGGCGGTGACTACTACGAGCAGTACTTC

abundance: .
v_gene: TRBV5-1
j_gene: TRBJ2-2
d_gene: .
CDR3aa: CASSLAGELKAGELFF
CDR3nt: TGCGCCAGCAGCTTGGCAGGGGAACTGAAAGCCGGGGAGCTGTTTTTT

abundance: many
v_gene: TRBV6-6
j_gene: TRBJ2-2
d_gene: .
CDR3aa: CAHGSWNTGELFF
CDR3nt: TGTGCACACGGGTCGTGGAACACCGGGGAGCTGTTTTTT